Presented here are 17 T cell receptor beta chains from one specimen sequenced in a study of cytomegalovirus exposure and HLA in healthy donors. Primers included in the PCR were 60 Vbeta and 13 Jbeta primers. Method: immunoSEQ multiplex PCR; TCRdb's copy keeps in-frame clones and lacks some. The sample lists fewer than 200,000 clones, 75% occurring once. Source material: PBMCs. The receptors stem from a male donor in good health and CMV-seronegative.

The gene calls are TRBV9 and TRBJ2-7; 9 bases are a match to TRBD2. CDR1 and CDR2 from the germline V gene are SGDLS and YYNGEE. The CDR3 totals 16 residues. Unmatched junction bases numbered 10, after V lost 4 bases and J lost 2 bases. This CDR3 reads CASSPHGTSHAYEQYF. CDR3 bases: TGTGCCAGCAGCCCCCATGGGACTAGCCATGCCTACGAGCAGTACTTC.

The CDR3 sequence is CARPGLADNEQFF. The CDR3 nucleotides are TGTGCCAGGCCGGGACTAGCAGACAATGAGCAGTTCTTC. The rearrangement joins TRBV2 to TRBJ2-1; the match to TRBD2 covers 9 bases. The CDR3 runs to 13 residues. Germline CDR1 is SNHLY and CDR2 is FYNNEI. The J segment lost 5 bases and the V segment lost 9 bases, leaving 5 bases of the junction unmatched. Variable domain in full (rest from reference TRBV2 and TRBJ2-1): EPEVTQTPSHQVTQMGQEVILRCVPISNHLYFYWYRQILGQKVEFLVSFYNNEISEKSEIFDDQFSVERPDGSNFTLKIRSTKLEDSAMYFCARPGLADNEQFFGPGTRLTVL.

The chain uses TRBV7-7 and TRBJ2-5; 12 positions match TRBD1. This CDR3 is 16 amino acids long. The germline V gene has CDR1 SSHAT and CDR2 FNYEAQ (reference sequence). V lost 5 bases to trimming and J lost 5 bases; unmatched junction nucleotides: 9. For the CDR3, the DNA is TGTGCCAGCAGCCCAGGGACAGGGGGCAATGGGGAGACCCAGTACTTC. This sequence encodes CASSPGTGGNGETQYF.

The chain links TRBV9 to TRBJ2-7, with TRBD1 identical over 12 bases. Germline assignment: CDR1 SGDLS and CDR2 YYNGEE. This CDR3 has 15 amino acids. V dropped 3 bases and J dropped 5; count of bases not matched to a gene: 6. In nucleotides, the CDR3 is TGTGCCAGCAGCGGGACCGGGACAGGGGGCCACGAGCAGTACTTC. This gives the protein CASSGTGTGGHEQYF.

The chain combines TRBV5-1 with TRBJ1-2; TRBD1 aligns across 8 bases. Germline assignment: CDR1 SGHRS and CDR2 YFSETQ. The CDR3 spans 16 residues. V shed 4 bases and J 4 bases; nucleotides not matched to a gene: 12. The CDR3, as DNA: TGCGCCAGCAGCGCTCAAACTAAGGACAGGGCCTATGGCTACACCTTC. It codes for CASSAQTKDRAYGYTF.

V is TRBV7-3 and J is TRBJ2-7; D is ambiguous. Between the trimmed V and J ends, which lost 1 base and 2 bases, there was a span of 3 bases. The germline CDR1 and CDR2 sequences are SGHTA and FQGTGA. The CDR3 is 12 amino acids. In nucleotides, the CDR3 is TGTGCCAGCAGCTTAAGGCCCTACGAGCAGTACTTC. It is translated as CASSLRPYEQYF.

The rearrangement uses TRBV6-6 and TRBJ2-7; the match to TRBD1 covers 8 bases. Germline values: CDR1 MNHNY, CDR2 SVGAGI (reference sequence). The CDR3 sequence is 14 residues long. Trimming at V came to 5 bases and at J to 3 bases, leaving 6 bases not matched to a gene. The CDR3 sequence is CASSQTGENYEQYF. The CDR3 DNA is TGTGCCAGCAGTCAGACAGGGGAAAACTACGAGCAGTACTTC.

The chain has TRBV6-1 and TRBJ1-5; D uncertain. Germline V gives CDR1 MNHNS, CDR2 SASEGT. The CDR3 contains 13 residues. V was clipped by 2 bases and J by 2 bases, with 4 bases between them. DNA of the CDR3: TGTGCCAGCAGTGAAAGCCGCAATCAGCCCCAGCATTTT. Translated, it gives CASSESRNQPQHF.

The chain has TRBV19 and TRBJ2-7, with 10 bases identical to TRBD1. The CDR3 covers 16 residues. Germline trimming cut 7 bases from V and 4 bases from J; bases unmatched to any gene: 13. Germline loops: CDR1 LNHDA, CDR2 SQIVND (reference sequence). The CDR3 bases are TGTGCCAGTACCCCGTCGGACAGGGGGATCGTTTACGAGCAGTACTTC. Its translation is CASTPSDRGIVYEQYF. Full variable domain (outside the CDR3, taken from reference TRBV19 and TRBJ2-7): DGGITQSPKYLFRKEGQNVTLSCEQNLNHDAMYWYRQDPGQGLRLIYYSQIVNDFQKGDIAEGYSVSREKKESFPLTVTSAQKNPTAFYLCASTPSDRGIVYEQYFGPGTRLTVT.

The CDR3 region has the DNA TGTGCCATCAGACGGGAGGTCTCCTACGAGCAGTACTTC. Protein product: CAIRREVSYEQYF. The rearrangement links TRBV10-3 to TRBJ2-7; 7 positions agree with TRBD2. This CDR3 region has 13 residues. J was trimmed by 0 bases and V by 6 bases; bases with no gene match: 2. CDR1 is ENHRY, CDR2 SYGVKD, per germline.

J is TRBJ2-7 and V is TRBV7-9; 9 bases map to TRBD1. V trimming: 5 bases; J trimming: 3 bases; junction bases outside the gene matches: 8. CDR1 is SEHNR, CDR2 FQNEAQ, per germline (reference sequence). CDR3 length: 15 residues. CDR3 sequence (DNA): TGTGCCAGCAGCACGACCGGGACAGGGCACTACGAGCAGTACTTC. This sequence encodes CASSTTGTGHYEQYF. The variable domain in full, completed from reference TRBV7-9 and TRBJ2-7, reads DTGVSQNPRHKITKRGQNVTFRCDPISEHNRLYWYRQTLGQGPEFLTYFQNEAQLEKSRLLSDRFSAERPKGSFSTLEIQRTEQGDSAMYLCASSTTGTGHYEQYFGPGTRLTVT.

The V call is TRBV7-8, the J call TRBJ1-2; 9 bases line up with TRBD1. The length of the CDR3 is 14 residues. Germline trimming cut 5 bases from V and 9 bases from J; bases unmatched to any gene: 10. CDR1 SGHVS and CDR2 FQNEAQ come from the germline V gene. CDR3 sequence reads: CASSPGTGFMRYTF. The CDR3 DNA is TGTGCCAGCAGCCCTGGGACAGGGTTTATGCGCTACACCTTC.

This clone was seen more than once but under ten times. V is TRBV7-2 and J is TRBJ2-3, with 8 positions matching TRBD1. CDR3 length equals 16 residues. J gave up 2 bases and V 5 bases, and 9 bases lay outside the gene matches. The germline gives CDR1 SGHTA, CDR2 FQGNSA. The CDR3 bases are TGTGCCAGCAGCCGACAGGGGATCAGACTCACAGATACGCAGTATTTT. It is translated as CASSRQGIRLTDTQYF. Variable domain in full (rest from reference TRBV7-2 and TRBJ2-3): GAGVSQSPSNKVTEKGKDVELRCDPISGHTALYWYRQSLGQGLEFLIYFQGNSAPDKSGLPSDRFSAERTGGSVSTLTIQRTQQEDSAVYLCASSRQGIRLTDTQYFGPGTRLTVL.

The chain uses TRBV7-9 and TRBJ1-1, with 7 bases matching TRBD1. Germline V gene data show CDR1 as SEHNR and CDR2 as FQNEAQ (reference sequence). CDR3 length: 15 residues. Losses at the gene ends were 5 bases for V and 0 bases for J; bases not matched to a gene: 6. CDR3 sequence: CASSPGQPMNTEAFF. In DNA, the CDR3 is TGTGCCAGCAGCCCGGGACAGCCTATGAACACTGAAGCTTTCTTT.

This clone showed up just a few times. The V call is TRBV9, the J call TRBJ2-5; 13 bases fit TRBD2. The trim removed 6 bases at V and 5 bases at J, leaving 7 bases unmatched. Germline-derived CDR1 and CDR2 are SGDLS and YYNGEE. The CDR3 loop spans 15 amino acids. CDR3 in amino acids: CASTSGLAGLETQYF. CDR3 nucleotide sequence: TGTGCCAGCACCTCGGGACTAGCGGGACTGGAGACCCAGTACTTC.

The chain links TRBV5-6 to TRBJ2-6; possible D gene TRBD2, 6 bases. From germline, CDR1 is SGHDT and CDR2 YYEEEE. V lost 4 bases, J lost 2 bases, and 13 bases lay in between. The CDR3 covers 16 residues. The CDR3 region has the DNA TGTGCCAGCAGCGGTATAGGAGGGACTGGGGCCAACGTCCTGACTTTC. Amino acids: CASSGIGGTGANVLTF. Together with reference TRBV5-6 and TRBJ2-6, the CDR3 gives the full variable domain: DAGVTQSPTHLIKTRGQQVTLRCSPKSGHDTVSWYQQALGQGPQFIFQYYEEEERQRGNFPDRFSGHQFPNYSSELNVNALLLGDSALYLCASSGIGGTGANVLTFGAGSRLTVL.

V is TRBV6-1 and J is TRBJ2-3, with D perhaps matching TRBD1 (7 bases). The V end lost 4 bases, the J end lost 2 bases, and 16 bases lay between the germline ends. The germline V gene encodes CDR1 MNHNS and CDR2 SASEGT. This CDR3 is 16 amino acids long. The CDR3 DNA is TGTGCCAGCAGTGGACAGGGACTCTTGGTCACAGATACGCAGTATTTT. It yields the protein CASSGQGLLVTDTQYF.